This T cell receptor (beta chain) was sequenced in a study of T cell repertoires in cytomegalovirus infection. Study results and limitations: In two of eight donors, the top clonotype was HLA-C-restricted CMV-specific.

The CDR3 is 14 residues long. CDR1 is SGHVS and CDR2 is FQNEAQ in the germline V gene. The V and J ends lost 6 bases and 7 bases respectively, with 13 bases between them. This clonotype was seen ten or more times. What it recognizes is unknown. One entry per CDR3 protein results from TCRdb running MiXCR on the reads. The data show 250,000 to 300,000 distinct CDR3 sequences, approximately 10% seen once. Sequencing input: PBMCs. The chain has TRBV7-8 and TRBJ1-6; D uncertain. The sequence was collected from a human donor in good health (CMV status not recorded). Some clones in this sample may be carry-over from other donors' samples. The DNA for the CDR3 is TGTGCCAGCAGTCAGACGGCCCGGAATTCACCCCTCCACTTT. This codes for CASSQTARNSPLHF.